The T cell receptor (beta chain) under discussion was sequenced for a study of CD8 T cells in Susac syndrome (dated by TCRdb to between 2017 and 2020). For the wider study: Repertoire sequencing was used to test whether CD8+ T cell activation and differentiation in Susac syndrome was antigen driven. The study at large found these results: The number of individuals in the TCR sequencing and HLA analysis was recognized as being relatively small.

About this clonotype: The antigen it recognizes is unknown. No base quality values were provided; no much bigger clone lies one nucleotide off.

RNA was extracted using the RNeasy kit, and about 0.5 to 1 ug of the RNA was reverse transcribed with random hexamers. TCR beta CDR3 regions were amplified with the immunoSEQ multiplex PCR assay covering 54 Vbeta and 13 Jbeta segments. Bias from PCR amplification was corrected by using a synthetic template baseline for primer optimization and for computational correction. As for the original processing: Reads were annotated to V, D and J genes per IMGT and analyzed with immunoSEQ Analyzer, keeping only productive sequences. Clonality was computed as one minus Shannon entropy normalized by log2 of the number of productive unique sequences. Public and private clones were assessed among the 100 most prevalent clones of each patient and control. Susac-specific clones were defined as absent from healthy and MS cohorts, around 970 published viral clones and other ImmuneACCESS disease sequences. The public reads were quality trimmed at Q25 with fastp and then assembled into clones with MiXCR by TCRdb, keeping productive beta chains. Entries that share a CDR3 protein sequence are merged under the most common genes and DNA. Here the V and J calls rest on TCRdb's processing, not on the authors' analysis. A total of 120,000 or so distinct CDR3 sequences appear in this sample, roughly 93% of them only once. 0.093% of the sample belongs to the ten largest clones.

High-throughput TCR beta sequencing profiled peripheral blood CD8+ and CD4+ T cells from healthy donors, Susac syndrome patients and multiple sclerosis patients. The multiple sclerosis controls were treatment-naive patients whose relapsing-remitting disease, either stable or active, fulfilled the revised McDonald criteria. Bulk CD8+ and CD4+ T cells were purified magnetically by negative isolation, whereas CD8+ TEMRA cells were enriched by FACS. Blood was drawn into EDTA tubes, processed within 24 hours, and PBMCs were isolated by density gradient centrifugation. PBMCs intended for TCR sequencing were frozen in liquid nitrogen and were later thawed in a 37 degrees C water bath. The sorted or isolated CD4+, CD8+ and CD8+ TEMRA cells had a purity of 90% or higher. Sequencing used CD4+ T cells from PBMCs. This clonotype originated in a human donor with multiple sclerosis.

CDR3 protein: CASSPGRGGTYYF. The nucleotide sequence is given as TGTGCCAGCAGCCCCGGCAGGGGGGGGACGTATTATTTT. The V and J segments used are TRBV7-8 and TRBJ2-3, with the D segment possibly TRBD1 or TRBD2, each aligning over 7 bases. CDR1 and CDR2, per the germline V gene, are SGHVS and FQNEAQ. V is pared back by 5 bases and J by 15 bases, with 21 bases lying between the germline termini. Including the terminal cysteine and phenylalanine, the CDR3 comprises 13 residues. Only the CDR3 part of the read is kept: 39 bases, read in frame from the first base.